One TCR beta chain is described in this entry. The target antigen is unknown. The data derive from a study of graft-versus-host responses after intestinal transplantation. Germline V CDR1 and CDR2: SQVTM, ANQGSEA. The CDR3 spans 13 residues. V shed 0 bases and J shed 2 bases, with 8 bases lying between them. Some clones are missing from TCRdb's copy, which holds only in-frame ones; the method was immunoSEQ multiplex PCR. The sample comprises 75,000 to 100,000 clones, approximately 95% of which are singletons, and roughly 0.5% rests with the top ten. The chain carries TRBV29-1 and TRBJ2-7; possible D gene TRBD2, 6 bases. This TCR was sampled from a human donor who received an intestinal transplant. This specimen consisted of unstimulated CD8+ T cells sorted from spleen or lymph node cells, obtained before intestinal transplant. Here the CDR3 DNA reads TGCAGCGTTGAAGAGGGACTTACCTACGAGCAGTACTTC. It is translated as CSVEEGLTYEQYF.